The rows below give T cell receptor beta chains drawn from one sample of a study of blood T cell repertoires in COVID-19. Clones were sequenced by immunoSEQ multiplex PCR, and TCRdb holds only the in-frame ones, with some missing. The data show 130,000 to 150,000 clones, roughly 84% seen once. The specimen was peripheral blood. The receptors come from a woman aged 45 to 65 in a cohort sampled during active or convalescent COVID-19. The CDR3 runs from the conserved cysteine through the conserved F or W. Fields, in order: V gene, clone size, D gene, J gene, CDR3 protein, CDR3 DNA. D genes are given only for firm matches. Size is omitted from some rows. Given values are once, few, many or a class for expanded clones.

V gene: TRBV30; clone size: .; D gene: TRBD1; J gene: TRBJ1-1; CDR3 protein: CAWGQGTEAFF; CDR3 DNA: TGTGCCTGGGGACAGGGAACTGAAGCTTTCTTT
V gene: TRBV3-1/TRBV3-2; clone size: once; D gene: .; J gene: TRBJ1-1; CDR3 protein: CASSPPGPANTEAFF; CDR3 DNA: TGTGCCAGCAGCCCTCCTGGGCCGGCGAACACTGAAGCTTTCTTT
V gene: TRBV2; clone size: .; D gene: .; J gene: TRBJ1-2; CDR3 protein: CASSEANLRDGYTF; CDR3 DNA: TGTGCCAGCAGTGAAGCTAATTTGAGGGATGGCTACACCTTC
V gene: TRBV4-1; clone size: .; D gene: TRBD1; J gene: TRBJ2-7; CDR3 protein: CASSQEWDSVLYEQYF; CDR3 DNA: TGCGCCAGCAGCCAAGAATGGGACAGTGTCCTCTACGAGCAGTACTTC
V gene: TRBV7-8; clone size: .; D gene: TRBD2; J gene: TRBJ2-2; CDR3 protein: CASSERLAGGANTGELFF; CDR3 DNA: TGTGCCAGCAGCGAAAGACTAGCGGGGGGTGCGAACACCGGGGAGCTGTTTTTT
V gene: TRBV7-9; clone size: .; D gene: .; J gene: TRBJ1-1; CDR3 protein: CASSLRSGNTEAFF; CDR3 DNA: TGTGCCAGCAGCTTACGTTCAGGGAACACTGAAGCTTTCTTT
V gene: TRBV6-6; clone size: .; D gene: TRBD1; J gene: TRBJ1-1; CDR3 protein: CASSTDRGVNTEAFF; CDR3 DNA: TGTGCCAGCAGCACGGACAGGGGAGTGAACACTGAAGCTTTCTTT
V gene: TRBV2; clone size: .; D gene: TRBD2; J gene: TRBJ2-2; CDR3 protein: CASSASGGWSGELFF; CDR3 DNA: TGTGCCAGCAGTGCTAGCGGGGGGTGGTCCGGGGAGCTGTTTTTT
V gene: TRBV12-3/TRBV12-4; clone size: .; D gene: .; J gene: TRBJ2-5; CDR3 protein: CASRRTRGETQYF; CDR3 DNA: TGTGCCAGCCGTAGGACTCGCGGGGAGACCCAGTACTTC
V gene: TRBV29-1; clone size: .; D gene: TRBD1; J gene: TRBJ2-7; CDR3 protein: CSVSGTEHYEQYF; CDR3 DNA: TGCAGCGTTTCTGGGACAGAGCACTACGAGCAGTACTTC
V gene: TRBV9; clone size: .; D gene: .; J gene: TRBJ2-3; CDR3 protein: CASKSNSRDTQYF; CDR3 DNA: TGTGCCAGCAAGTCGAACAGCCGGGATACGCAGTATTTT
V gene: TRBV11-3; clone size: .; D gene: TRBD1; J gene: TRBJ2-5; CDR3 protein: CASSLGQGPQETQYF; CDR3 DNA: TGTGCCAGCAGCTTAGGACAGGGCCCGCAAGAGACCCAGTACTTC
V gene: TRBV3-1/TRBV3-2; clone size: .; D gene: .; J gene: TRBJ1-3; CDR3 protein: CASSEARIQSPRNTIYF; CDR3 DNA: TGTGCCAGCAGCGAAGCAAGAATACAAAGTCCCCGAAACACCATATATTTT
V gene: TRBV6-5; clone size: .; D gene: TRBD2; J gene: TRBJ2-1; CDR3 protein: CASSYSSGGSDFTFF; CDR3 DNA: TGTGCCAGCAGTTACTCTAGCGGGGGCTCCGATTTTACGTTCTTC
V gene: TRBV19; clone size: .; D gene: TRBD1; J gene: TRBJ1-5; CDR3 protein: CATEPTPARQGQQPQHF; CDR3 DNA: TGTGCCACCGAACCCACACCGGCGCGACAGGGACAGCAGCCCCAGCATTTT
V gene: TRBV9; clone size: .; D gene: TRBD2; J gene: TRBJ2-5; CDR3 protein: CASTAGGIGAQYF; CDR3 DNA: TGTGCCAGCACTGCCGGGGGGATAGGGGCCCAGTACTTC
V gene: TRBV19; clone size: .; D gene: TRBD2; J gene: TRBJ2-1; CDR3 protein: CASSGTSGSFVNEQFF; CDR3 DNA: TGTGCCAGTAGTGGGACTAGCGGGAGTTTCGTCAATGAGCAGTTCTTC
V gene: TRBV5-1; clone size: .; D gene: .; J gene: TRBJ2-5; CDR3 protein: CASSAGGTGETQYF; CDR3 DNA: TGCGCCAGCAGCGCCGGGGGTACTGGAGAGACCCAGTACTTC
V gene: TRBV10-1; clone size: once; D gene: TRBD1; J gene: TRBJ2-2; CDR3 protein: CASKGQGRRTGELFF; CDR3 DNA: TGCGCCAGCAAAGGACAGGGACGGCGTACCGGGGAGCTGTTTTTT
V gene: TRBV29-1; clone size: .; D gene: .; J gene: TRBJ1-6; CDR3 protein: CSVATGNNSPLHF; CDR3 DNA: TGCAGCGTCGCGACAGGAAATAATTCACCCCTCCACTTT
V gene: TRBV6-4; clone size: .; D gene: TRBD1; J gene: TRBJ1-2; CDR3 protein: CASSETGMSYGYTF; CDR3 DNA: TGTGCCAGCAGTGAGACAGGGATGAGCTATGGCTACACCTTC
V gene: TRBV6-5; clone size: .; D gene: TRBD1; J gene: TRBJ1-5; CDR3 protein: CASRWTGDSNQPQHF; CDR3 DNA: TGTGCCAGCAGGTGGACAGGAGATAGCAATCAGCCCCAGCATTTT
V gene: TRBV2; clone size: .; D gene: TRBD2; J gene: TRBJ2-7; CDR3 protein: CASRVGGLGYEQYF; CDR3 DNA: TGTGCCAGCAGGGTGGGAGGGCTAGGCTACGAGCAGTACTTC
V gene: TRBV19; clone size: .; D gene: .; J gene: TRBJ1-2; CDR3 protein: CASSIPTGSYGYTF; CDR3 DNA: TGTGCCAGTAGTATACCGACAGGCTCGTATGGCTACACCTTC
V gene: TRBV13; clone size: .; D gene: TRBD1; J gene: TRBJ1-5; CDR3 protein: CASSVQGADQPQHF; CDR3 DNA: TGTGCCAGCAGCGTACAGGGGGCTGATCAGCCCCAGCATTTT
V gene: TRBV2; clone size: .; D gene: .; J gene: TRBJ2-7; CDR3 protein: CASSVQGTYYEQYF; CDR3 DNA: TGTGCCAGCAGTGTCCAGGGTACCTACTACGAGCAGTACTTC
V gene: TRBV5-1; clone size: .; D gene: TRBD2; J gene: TRBJ2-3; CDR3 protein: CASSRRSGTGGTDTQYF; CDR3 DNA: TGCGCCAGCAGCCGGCGGAGCGGGACGGGAGGCACAGATACGCAGTATTTT
V gene: TRBV19; clone size: .; D gene: .; J gene: TRBJ2-7; CDR3 protein: CASSIDIARSAEQYF; CDR3 DNA: TGTGCCAGTAGTATAGACATTGCCAGGTCAGCCGAGCAGTACTTC
V gene: TRBV4-1; clone size: .; D gene: .; J gene: TRBJ2-1; CDR3 protein: CASSQGWSSYNEQFF; CDR3 DNA: TGCGCCAGCAGCCAAGGTTGGAGCTCCTACAATGAGCAGTTCTTC
V gene: TRBV5-1; clone size: .; D gene: TRBD1; J gene: TRBJ1-4; CDR3 protein: CASSLGDSPNEKLFF; CDR3 DNA: TGCGCCAGCAGCTTGGGGGACAGCCCAAATGAAAAACTGTTTTTT
V gene: TRBV18; clone size: .; D gene: .; J gene: TRBJ1-1; CDR3 protein: CASSRTQDTEAFF; CDR3 DNA: TGTGCCAGCTCGCGGACTCAAGACACTGAAGCTTTCTTT
V gene: TRBV29-1; clone size: .; D gene: .; J gene: TRBJ1-6; CDR3 protein: CSVVQNENSPLHF; CDR3 DNA: TGCAGCGTTGTACAGAACGAGAATTCACCCCTCCACTTT
V gene: TRBV12-3/TRBV12-4; clone size: .; D gene: .; J gene: TRBJ2-1; CDR3 protein: CASSSGGYNEQFF; CDR3 DNA: TGTGCCAGCAGTTCCGGGGGATACAATGAGCAGTTCTTC
V gene: TRBV30; clone size: .; D gene: .; J gene: TRBJ1-1; CDR3 protein: CAWRTGRVDTEAFF; CDR3 DNA: TGTGCCTGGAGAACAGGGAGGGTGGACACTGAAGCTTTCTTT
V gene: TRBV9; clone size: .; D gene: TRBD1; J gene: TRBJ2-7; CDR3 protein: CASSSPDRTYEQYF; CDR3 DNA: TGTGCCAGCAGCTCCCCGGACAGGACCTACGAGCAGTACTTC
V gene: TRBV7-6; clone size: .; D gene: .; J gene: TRBJ1-1; CDR3 protein: CASSLAGQQMNTEAFF; CDR3 DNA: TGTGCCAGCAGCTTAGCGGGGCAGCAAATGAACACTGAAGCTTTCTTT
V gene: TRBV6-5; clone size: .; D gene: .; J gene: TRBJ2-1; CDR3 protein: CASGGNSMDEQFF; CDR3 DNA: TGTGCCAGCGGAGGGAATAGCATGGATGAGCAGTTCTTC
V gene: TRBV29-1; clone size: .; D gene: .; J gene: TRBJ2-2; CDR3 protein: CSVDGGNTGELFF; CDR3 DNA: TGCAGCGTTGATGGCGGGAACACCGGGGAGCTGTTTTTT
V gene: TRBV19; clone size: .; D gene: .; J gene: TRBJ1-1; CDR3 protein: CASSISGGEAFF; CDR3 DNA: TGTGCCAGTAGTATCTCTGGGGGCGAAGCTTTCTTT
V gene: TRBV3-1/TRBV3-2; clone size: few; D gene: TRBD2; J gene: TRBJ2-5; CDR3 protein: CASSQGEGQETQYF; CDR3 DNA: TGTGCCAGCAGCCAAGGGGAGGGGCAAGAGACCCAGTACTTC
V gene: TRBV9; clone size: few; D gene: .; J gene: TRBJ2-2; CDR3 protein: CASSVDGGHTGELFF; CDR3 DNA: TGTGCCAGCAGCGTAGACGGGGGGCACACCGGGGAGCTGTTTTTT
V gene: TRBV3-1/TRBV3-2; clone size: .; D gene: .; J gene: TRBJ2-7; CDR3 protein: CASSQEGGYEQYF; CDR3 DNA: TGTGCCAGCAGCCAAGAAGGCGGCTACGAGCAGTACTTC